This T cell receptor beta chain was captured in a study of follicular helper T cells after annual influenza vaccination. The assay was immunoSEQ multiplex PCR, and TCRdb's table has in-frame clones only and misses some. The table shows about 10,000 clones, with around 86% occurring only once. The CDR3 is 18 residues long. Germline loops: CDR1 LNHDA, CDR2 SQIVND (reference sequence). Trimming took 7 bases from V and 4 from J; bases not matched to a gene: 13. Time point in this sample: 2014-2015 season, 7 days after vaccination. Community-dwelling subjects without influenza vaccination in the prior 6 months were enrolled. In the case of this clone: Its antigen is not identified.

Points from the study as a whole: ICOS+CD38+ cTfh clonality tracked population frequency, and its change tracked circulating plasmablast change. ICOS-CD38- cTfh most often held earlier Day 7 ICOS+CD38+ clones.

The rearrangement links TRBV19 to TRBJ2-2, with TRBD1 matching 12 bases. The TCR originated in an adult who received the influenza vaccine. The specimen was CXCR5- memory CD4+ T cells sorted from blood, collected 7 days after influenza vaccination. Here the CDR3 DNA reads TGTGCCAGTAACACCCGGGACAGGGGGCGGTGGGTCACCGGGGAGCTGTTTTTT. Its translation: CASNTRDRGRWVTGELFF. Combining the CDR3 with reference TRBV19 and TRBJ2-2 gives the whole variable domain DGGITQSPKYLFRKEGQNVTLSCEQNLNHDAMYWYRQDPGQGLRLIYYSQIVNDFQKGDIAEGYSVSREKKESFPLTVTSAQKNPTAFYLCASNTRDRGRWVTGELFFGEGSRLTVL.